The clone carrying this T cell receptor beta chain was observed once. These data originate in a study of graft-versus-host responses after intestinal transplantation. This CDR3 spans 16 amino acids. V gave up 0 bases and J gave up 3 bases, with 13 bases separating them. Germline loops: CDR1 SGHRS, CDR2 YFSETQ. The data were produced by immunoSEQ multiplex PCR, yet TCRdb's version contains in-frame clones alone and is incomplete. The top ten hold 16% of the sample, which has approximately 89,000 clones, 75% to 95% seen once. The sequence came from a human patient who received an intestinal transplant, so some T cells may come from the graft donor. The V gene is TRBV5-1, the J gene TRBJ2-1; the D gene is possibly TRBD2 (6 bases). Here the sequenced sample was PBMCs, taken about 450 days after intestinal transplant. CDR3 sequence: CASSLVALGGYNEQFF. Written as DNA, the CDR3 is TGCGCCAGCAGCTTGGTTGCTCTCGGGGGCTACAATGAGCAGTTCTTC.